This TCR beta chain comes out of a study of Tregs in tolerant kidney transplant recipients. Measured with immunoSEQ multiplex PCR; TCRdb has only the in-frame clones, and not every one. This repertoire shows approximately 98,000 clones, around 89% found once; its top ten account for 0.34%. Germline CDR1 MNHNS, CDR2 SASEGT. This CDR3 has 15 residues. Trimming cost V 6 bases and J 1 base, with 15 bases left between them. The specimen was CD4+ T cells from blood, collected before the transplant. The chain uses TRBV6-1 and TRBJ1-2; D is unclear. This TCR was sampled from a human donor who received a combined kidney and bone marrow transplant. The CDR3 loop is CASRTLAGSNYGYTF. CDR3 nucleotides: TGTGCCAGCAGGACCTTAGCGGGCAGTAACTATGGCTACACCTTC.